A selection of T cell receptor beta chains follows, all from one sample in a study of T cell clonotyping in hematopoietic cell transplantation. TCRdb's copy holds only in-frame clones and misses some; the assay was immunoSEQ multiplex PCR. The sample carries roughly 5,300 clones, around three quarters recorded once. The material was peripheral blood mononuclear cells, obtained 100 days after allogeneic stem cell transplant. The receptors stem from a male patient between 60 and 69 years old who had an allogeneic stem cell transplant, so T cells may come from the graft donor. Some clones in this sample may be carry-over from other donors' samples. Both conserved end residues are part of each CDR3. The D gene is left open where the match is weak. Clone size, where shown, is once, few, many, or a class for clones that have expanded.

d_gene | abundance | j_gene | v_gene | CDR3nt | CDR3aa
NA | NA | TRBJ2-7 | TRBV5-1 | TGCGCCAGCAGCTTCCACGAGCAGTACTTC | CASSFHEQYF
TRBD1 | NA | TRBJ2-7 | TRBV6-5 | TGTGCCAGCAGTCCCTACAGGGGGGTCTACGAGCAGTACTTC | CASSPYRGVYEQYF
NA | NA | TRBJ2-2 | TRBV5-6 | TGTGCCAGCAGCTACGGGACATACATCACCGGGGAGCTGTTTTTT | CASSYGTYITGELFF
NA | NA | TRBJ2-5 | TRBV7-2 | TGTGCCAGCACGGACGGAGACCAAGAGACCCAGTACTTC | CASTDGDQETQYF
TRBD1 | few | TRBJ1-2 | TRBV4-3 | TGCGCCAGCAGCCAAGATACCGGACAGGGCCACTATGGCTACACCTTC | CASSQDTGQGHYGYTF
NA | once | TRBJ1-1 | TRBV6-1 | TGTGCCAGCTCAGGGTGGGACACTGAAGCTTTCTTT | CASSGWDTEAFF
NA | few | TRBJ1-5 | TRBV6-5 | TGTGCCAGCAAAACAGGGTTCAATCAGCCCCAGCATTTT | CASKTGFNQPQHF
NA | NA | TRBJ1-6 | TRBV4-3 | TGCGCCAGCAGCCGGCAGAGGAATTCACCCCTCCACTTT | CASSRQRNSPLHF
NA | NA | TRBJ1-4 | TRBV11-2 | TGTGCCAGCAGCTTAGGGGGGCGCGTCCTTGAAAAACTGTTTTTT | CASSLGGRVLEKLFF
NA | NA | TRBJ1-4 | TRBV6-5 | TGTGCCAGCGGCTCGGGAGGCCCTAATGAAAAACTGTTTTTT | CASGSGGPNEKLFF
NA | NA | TRBJ2-2 | TRBV2 | TGTGCCAGCAGTGGGGTCAGGAACACCGGGGAGCTGTTTTTT | CASSGVRNTGELFF
TRBD1 | NA | TRBJ2-5 | TRBV5-1 | TGCGCCAGCAGCTTAAACAGGGGTCAAGAGACCCAGTACTTC | CASSLNRGQETQYF
TRBD1 | NA | TRBJ1-5 | TRBV5-6 | TGTGCCAGCAGCAAGGGACAGGGTTCACAGCCCCAGCATTTT | CASSKGQGSQPQHF
TRBD1 | NA | TRBJ1-2 | TRBV28 | TGTGCCAGCAGCGACAGGGGGTGGGATGGCTACACCTTC | CASSDRGWDGYTF